Below are 2 T cell receptor beta chains sequenced from a single sample in a study of blood T cell repertoires in COVID-19. Measured with immunoSEQ multiplex PCR; TCRdb has only the in-frame clones, and not every one. The profile covers approximately 300,000 clones, with approximately 91% appearing a single time and about 4.2% taken by the ten largest. Material: PBMCs or T cells enriched from blood (not recorded which). The receptor set was obtained from a woman in her twenties or thirties who had been exposed to COVID-19.

This clone was picked up one time. The chain joins TRBV5-8 to TRBJ1-6; 7 nucleotides line up with TRBD1. Unmatched junction bases numbered 10, after V lost 0 bases and J lost 10 bases. The CDR3 is 16 residues long. CDR1 SGHTS and CDR2 YDEGEE come from the germline V gene. The CDR3 DNA follows: TGTGCCAGCAGCTTGGAAGGCAGGGGGATCACCTCACCCCTCCACTTT. Translating gives CASSLEGRGITSPLHF.

This clone was counted a few times. The chain carries TRBV5-8 and TRBJ1-5; a possible D gene is TRBD1 (6 bases). Trimming took 3 bases from V and 1 from J, leaving 14 bases between them. Germline values: CDR1 SGHTS, CDR2 YDEGEE. CDR3 length: 16 residues. The CDR3 sequence: CASSYETGSSNQPQHF. The CDR3 DNA is TGTGCCAGCAGCTACGAAACAGGGTCCAGCAATCAGCCCCAGCATTTT.